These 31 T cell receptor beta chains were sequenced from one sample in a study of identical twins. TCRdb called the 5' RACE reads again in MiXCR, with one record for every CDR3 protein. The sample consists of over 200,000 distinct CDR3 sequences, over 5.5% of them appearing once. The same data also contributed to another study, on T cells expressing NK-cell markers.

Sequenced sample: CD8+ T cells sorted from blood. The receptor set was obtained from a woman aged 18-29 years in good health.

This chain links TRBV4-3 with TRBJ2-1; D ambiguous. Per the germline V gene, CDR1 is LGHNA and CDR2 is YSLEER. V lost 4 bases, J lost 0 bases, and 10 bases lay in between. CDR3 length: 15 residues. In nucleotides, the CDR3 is TGCGCCAGCAGCCCCGACCGGGCCTCCTACAATGAGCAGTTCTTC. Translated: CASSPDRASYNEQFF.

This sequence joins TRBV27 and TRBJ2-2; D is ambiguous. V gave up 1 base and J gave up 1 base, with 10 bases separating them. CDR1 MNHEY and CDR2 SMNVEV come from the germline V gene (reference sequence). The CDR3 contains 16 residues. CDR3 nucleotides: TGTGCCAGCAGTTTATTCGCTTTTGTGAACACCGGGGAGCTGTTTTTT. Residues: CASSLFAFVNTGELFF.

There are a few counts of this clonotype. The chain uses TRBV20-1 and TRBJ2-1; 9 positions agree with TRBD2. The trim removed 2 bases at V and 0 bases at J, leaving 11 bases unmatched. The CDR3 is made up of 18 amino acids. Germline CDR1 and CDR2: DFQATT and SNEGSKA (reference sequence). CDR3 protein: CSARPGLAQKSSYNEQFF. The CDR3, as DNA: TGCAGTGCTAGACCTGGACTAGCGCAAAAGAGCTCCTACAATGAGCAGTTCTTC.

CDR3 sequence (DNA): TGCGCCAGCAGCCAAGTCGGAGGGATTAACTATGGCTACACCTTC. Translation: CASSQVGGINYGYTF. The genes are TRBV4-1 and TRBJ1-2, with D unclear. There are 15 residues in the CDR3. Germline V gene lookup returns CDR1 MGHRA and CDR2 YSYEKL. V lost 1 base to trimming and J lost 1 base, with 10 bases between them.

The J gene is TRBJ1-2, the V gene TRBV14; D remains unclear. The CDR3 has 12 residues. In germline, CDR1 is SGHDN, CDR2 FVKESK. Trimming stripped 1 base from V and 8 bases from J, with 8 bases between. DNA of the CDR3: TGTGCCAGCAGCCAAGGAGGGAACGGCTACACCTTC. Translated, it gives CASSQGGNGYTF. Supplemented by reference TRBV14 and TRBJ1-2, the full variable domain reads EAGVTQFPSHSVIEKGQTVTLRCDPISGHDNLYWYRRVMGKEIKFLLHFVKESKQDESGMPNNRFLAERTGGTYSTLKVQPAELEDSGVYFCASSQGGNGYTFGSGTRLTVV.

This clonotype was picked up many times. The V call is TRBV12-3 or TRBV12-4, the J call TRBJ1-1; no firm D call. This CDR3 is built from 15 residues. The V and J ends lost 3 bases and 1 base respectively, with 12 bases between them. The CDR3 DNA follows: TGTGCCAGCAGTTTCCCCGGCGGCCAGAACACTGAAGCTTTCTTT. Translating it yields CASSFPGGQNTEAFF.

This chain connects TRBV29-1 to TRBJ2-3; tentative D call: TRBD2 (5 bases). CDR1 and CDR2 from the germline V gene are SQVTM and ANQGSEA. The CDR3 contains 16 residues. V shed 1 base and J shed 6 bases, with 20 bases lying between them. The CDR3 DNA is TGCAGCGTTGAAGGGGAAGAGGGATACACTCGGGATACGCAGTATTTT. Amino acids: CSVEGEEGYTRDTQYF.

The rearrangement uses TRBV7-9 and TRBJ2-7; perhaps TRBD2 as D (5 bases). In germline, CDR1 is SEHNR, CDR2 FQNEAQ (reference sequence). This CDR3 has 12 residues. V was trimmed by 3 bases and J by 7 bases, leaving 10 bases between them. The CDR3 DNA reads TGTGCCAGCAGCTTCCCCCCGGGGGAGCAGTACTTC. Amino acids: CASSFPPGEQYF.

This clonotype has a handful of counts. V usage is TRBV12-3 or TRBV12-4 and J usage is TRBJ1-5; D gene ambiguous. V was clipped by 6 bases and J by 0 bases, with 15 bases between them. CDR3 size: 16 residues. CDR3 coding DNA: TGTGCCAGCAGGCACTCCTCAGATTATAGCAATCAGCCCCAGCATTTT. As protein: CASRHSSDYSNQPQHF.

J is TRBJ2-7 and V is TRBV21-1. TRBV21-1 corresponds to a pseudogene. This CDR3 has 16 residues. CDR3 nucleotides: TGTGCCAGCAGCAGTACGGACGGGTGGAGTAGCTACGAGCAGTACTTC. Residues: CASSSTDGWSSYEQYF.

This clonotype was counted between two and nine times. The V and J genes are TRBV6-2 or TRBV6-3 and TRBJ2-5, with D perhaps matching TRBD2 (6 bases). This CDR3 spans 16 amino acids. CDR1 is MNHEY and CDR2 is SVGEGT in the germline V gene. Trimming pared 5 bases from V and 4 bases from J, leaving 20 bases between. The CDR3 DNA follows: TGTGCCAGCAGTCCAAGACCCCGGGAGAGGGGAGAGACCCAGTACTTC. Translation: CASSPRPRERGETQYF.

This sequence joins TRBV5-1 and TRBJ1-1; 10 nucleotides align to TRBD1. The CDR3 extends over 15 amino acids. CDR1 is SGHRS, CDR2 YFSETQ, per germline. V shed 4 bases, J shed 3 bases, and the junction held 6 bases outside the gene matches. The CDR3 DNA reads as TGCGCCAGCAGCCGACCGGGACAGGGGTACACTGAAGCTTTCTTT. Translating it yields CASSRPGQGYTEAFF. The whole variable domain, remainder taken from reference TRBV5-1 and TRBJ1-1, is KAGVTQTPRYLIKTRGQQVTLSCSPISGHRSVSWYQQTPGQGLQFLFEYFSETQRNKGNFPGRFSGRQFSNSRSEMNVSTLELGDSALYLCASSRPGQGYTEAFFGQGTRLTVV.

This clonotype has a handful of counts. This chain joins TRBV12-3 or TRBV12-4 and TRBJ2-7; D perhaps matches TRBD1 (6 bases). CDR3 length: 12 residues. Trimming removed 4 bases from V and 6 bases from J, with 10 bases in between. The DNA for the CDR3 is TGTGCCAGCAGTTACATCAGGGGCGAGCAGTACTTC. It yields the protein CASSYIRGEQYF.

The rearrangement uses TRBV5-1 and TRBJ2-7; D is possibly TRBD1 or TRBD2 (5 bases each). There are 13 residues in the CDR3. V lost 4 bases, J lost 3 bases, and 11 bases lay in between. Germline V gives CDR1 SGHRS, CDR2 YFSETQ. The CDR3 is CASSRDRDYEQYF. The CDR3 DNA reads TGCGCCAGCAGCCGGGACCGTGACTACGAGCAGTACTTC.

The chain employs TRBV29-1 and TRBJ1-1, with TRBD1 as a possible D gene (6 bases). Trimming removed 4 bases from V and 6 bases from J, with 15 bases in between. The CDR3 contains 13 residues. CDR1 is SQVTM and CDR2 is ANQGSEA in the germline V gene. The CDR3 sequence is CSVVQGRIAEAFF. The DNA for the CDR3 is TGCAGCGTTGTGCAGGGGAGGATCGCTGAAGCTTTCTTT. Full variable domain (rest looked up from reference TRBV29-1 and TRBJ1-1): SAVISQKPSRDICQRGTSLTIQCQVDSQVTMMFWYRQQPGQSLTLIATANQGSEATYESGFVIDKFPISRPNLTFSTLTVSNMSPEDSSIYLCSVVQGRIAEAFFGQGTRLTVV.

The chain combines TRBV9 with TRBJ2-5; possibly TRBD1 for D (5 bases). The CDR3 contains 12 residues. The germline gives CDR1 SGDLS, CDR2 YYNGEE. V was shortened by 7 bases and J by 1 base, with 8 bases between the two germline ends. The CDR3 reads CASQGSQETQYF. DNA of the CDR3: TGTGCCAGCCAGGGATCCCAAGAGACCCAGTACTTC.

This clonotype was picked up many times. As DNA, the CDR3 is TGTGCCAGCAGCTCCCTCGGGGGGGTGAACACCGGGGAGCTGTTTTTT. It codes for CASSSLGGVNTGELFF. The chain recombines TRBV7-9 with TRBJ2-2; 8 bases map to TRBD2. CDR1 and CDR2 from the germline V gene are SEHNR and FQNEAQ (reference sequence). CDR3 length: 16 amino acids. After removal of 4 bases from V and 1 base from J, the junction contained 5 bases not matched to a gene.

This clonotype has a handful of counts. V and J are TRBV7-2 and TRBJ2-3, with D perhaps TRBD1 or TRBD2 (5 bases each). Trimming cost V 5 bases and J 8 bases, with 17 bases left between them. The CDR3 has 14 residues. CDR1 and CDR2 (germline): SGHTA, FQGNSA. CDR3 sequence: CASSPRDGTRTQYF. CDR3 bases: TGTGCCAGCAGCCCACGGGACGGCACACGTACGCAGTATTTT.

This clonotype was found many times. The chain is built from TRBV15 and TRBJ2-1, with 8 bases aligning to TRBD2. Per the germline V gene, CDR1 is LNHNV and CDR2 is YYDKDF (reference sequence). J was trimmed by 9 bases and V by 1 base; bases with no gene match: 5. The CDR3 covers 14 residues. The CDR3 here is CATSRAGGQSEQFF. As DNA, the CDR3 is TGTGCCACCAGCAGAGCGGGGGGGCAGAGTGAGCAGTTCTTC.

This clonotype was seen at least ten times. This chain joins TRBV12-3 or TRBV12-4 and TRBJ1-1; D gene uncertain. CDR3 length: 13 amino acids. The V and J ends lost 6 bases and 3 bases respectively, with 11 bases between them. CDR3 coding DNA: TGTGCCAGCAGCCTGACACCTTACACTGAAGCTTTCTTT. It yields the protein CASSLTPYTEAFF.

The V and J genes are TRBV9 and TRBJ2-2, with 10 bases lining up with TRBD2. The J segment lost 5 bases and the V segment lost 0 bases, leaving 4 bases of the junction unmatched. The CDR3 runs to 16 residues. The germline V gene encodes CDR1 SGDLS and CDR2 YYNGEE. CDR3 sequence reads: CASSVDSGGSTGELFF. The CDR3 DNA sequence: TGTGCCAGCAGCGTAGATAGCGGGGGGTCTACCGGGGAGCTGTTTTTT.

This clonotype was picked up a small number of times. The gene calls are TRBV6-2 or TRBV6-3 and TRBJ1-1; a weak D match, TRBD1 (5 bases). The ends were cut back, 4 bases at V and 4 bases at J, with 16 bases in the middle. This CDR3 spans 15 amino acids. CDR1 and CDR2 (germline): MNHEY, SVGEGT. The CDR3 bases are TGTGCCAGCAGTTCCACTAGCTCGAGGGGCACTGAAGCTTTCTTT. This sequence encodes CASSSTSSRGTEAFF.

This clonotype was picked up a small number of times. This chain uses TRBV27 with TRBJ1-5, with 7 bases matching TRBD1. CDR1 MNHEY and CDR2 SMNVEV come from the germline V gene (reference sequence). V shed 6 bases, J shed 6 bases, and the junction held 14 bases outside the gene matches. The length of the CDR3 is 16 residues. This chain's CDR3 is CASRMAGQVIGQPQHF. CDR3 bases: TGTGCCAGCAGGATGGCCGGACAGGTTATAGGTCAGCCCCAGCATTTT.

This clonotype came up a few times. The CDR3 DNA is TGCGCCAGCAGCCAAGGGACAGGGATCTCCTACGAGCAGTACTTC. Protein sequence: CASSQGTGISYEQYF. V usage is TRBV4-3 and J usage is TRBJ2-7; TRBD1 agrees at 8 bases. This CDR3 has 15 amino acids. CDR1 and CDR2 from the germline V gene are LGHNA and YSLEER. With V trimmed by 1 base and J by 0 bases, 2 bases remained unmatched.

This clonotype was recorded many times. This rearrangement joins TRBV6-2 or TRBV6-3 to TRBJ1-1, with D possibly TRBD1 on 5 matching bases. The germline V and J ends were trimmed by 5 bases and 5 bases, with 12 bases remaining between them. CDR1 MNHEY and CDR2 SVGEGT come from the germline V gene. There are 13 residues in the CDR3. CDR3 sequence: CASSPSRVTEAFF. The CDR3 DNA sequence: TGTGCCAGCAGTCCGTCCAGGGTGACTGAAGCTTTCTTT.

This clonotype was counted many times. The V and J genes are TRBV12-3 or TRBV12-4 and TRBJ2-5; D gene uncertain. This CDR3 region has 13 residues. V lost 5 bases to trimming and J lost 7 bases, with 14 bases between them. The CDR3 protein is CASSVIGQRTQYF. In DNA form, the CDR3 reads TGTGCCAGCAGTGTTATTGGGCAGCGGACCCAGTACTTC.

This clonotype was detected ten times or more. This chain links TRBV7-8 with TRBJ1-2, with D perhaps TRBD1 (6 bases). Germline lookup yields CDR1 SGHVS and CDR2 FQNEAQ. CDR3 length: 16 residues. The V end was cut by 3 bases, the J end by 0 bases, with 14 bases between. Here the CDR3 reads CASSFDVGGPNYGYTF. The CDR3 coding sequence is TGTGCCAGCAGCTTCGACGTAGGGGGACCTAACTATGGCTACACCTTC. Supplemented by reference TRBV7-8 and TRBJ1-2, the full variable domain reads GAGVSQSPRYKVAKRGQDVALRCDPISGHVSLFWYQQALGQGPEFLTYFQNEAQLDKSGLPSDRFFAERPEGSVSTLKIQRTQQEDSAVYLCASSFDVGGPNYGYTFGSGTRLTVV.

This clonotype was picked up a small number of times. In DNA, the CDR3 is TGTGCCAGCAGCTTGGACGGCCTGGGGGACGAGCAGTACTTC. Protein: CASSLDGLGDEQYF. The chain is built from TRBV5-6 and TRBJ2-7; D might be TRBD1 or TRBD2, each matching 5 bases. Trimming stripped 0 bases from V and 5 bases from J, with 12 bases between. Germline values: CDR1 SGHDT, CDR2 YYEEEE. The CDR3 has 14 residues.

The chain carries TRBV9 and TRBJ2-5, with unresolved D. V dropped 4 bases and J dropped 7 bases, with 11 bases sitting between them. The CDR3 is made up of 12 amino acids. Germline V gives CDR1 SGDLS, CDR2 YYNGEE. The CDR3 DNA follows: TGTGCCAGCAGCCCCCCACGCGGGACCCAGTACTTC. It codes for CASSPPRGTQYF.

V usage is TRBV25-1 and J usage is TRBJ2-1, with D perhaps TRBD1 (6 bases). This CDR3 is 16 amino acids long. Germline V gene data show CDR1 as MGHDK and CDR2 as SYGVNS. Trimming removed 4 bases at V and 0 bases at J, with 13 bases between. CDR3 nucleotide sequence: TGTGCCAGCAGTGGGCCCCAGGGGAGCTCCTACAATGAGCAGTTCTTC. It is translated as CASSGPQGSSYNEQFF.

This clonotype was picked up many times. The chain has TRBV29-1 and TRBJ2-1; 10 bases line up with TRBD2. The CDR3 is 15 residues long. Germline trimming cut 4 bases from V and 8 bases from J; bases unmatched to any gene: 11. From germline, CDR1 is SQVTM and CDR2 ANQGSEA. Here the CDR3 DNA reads TGCAGCGTTGCTTCGCCTAGCGGGAGATTCGATGAGCAGTTCTTC. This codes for CSVASPSGRFDEQFF.